The 5 T cell receptor beta chains below come from one sample, sequenced in a study of blood T cells in healthy people across ages. A J-beta primer mix and a sample-barcoded 5' primer were used in a second PCR of roughly 6 to 11 cycles. Using its own MiXCR run on the 5' RACE reads, TCRdb lists one record per CDR3 protein. The sample lists hundreds of thousands of distinct CDR3 sequences; more than 25% were seen once. Material for sequencing was blood. The receptor set was obtained from an elderly woman in good health.

There are many counts of this clonotype. The chain recombines TRBV7-2 with TRBJ2-5; 15 nucleotides agree with TRBD2. Germline lookup yields CDR1 SGHTA and CDR2 FQGNSA. V trimming: 5 bases; J trimming: 5 bases; junction bases outside the gene matches: 18. The CDR3 is 20 residues long. CDR3 residues: CASSPLPIGLAGGPGETQYF. CDR3 coding DNA: TGTGCCAGCAGCCCGTTACCGATTGGACTAGCGGGGGGGCCCGGGGAGACCCAGTACTTC.

This clonotype was counted ten times or more. The chain recombines TRBV20-1 with TRBJ2-1; TRBD2 is a possible D gene (6 bases). CDR3 size: 14 residues. CDR1 is DFQATT, CDR2 SNEGSKA, per germline (reference sequence). Trimming took off 6 bases at V and 5 bases at J, with 17 bases between the two ends. CDR3 in amino acids: CSAPRLEAHNEQFF. CDR3 nucleotide sequence: TGCAGTGCCCCAAGACTAGAGGCCCACAATGAGCAGTTCTTC.

Only one count was recorded for this clonotype. V is TRBV7-9 and J is TRBJ2-7; D unclear. CDR3 size: 12 residues. Trimming removed 5 bases at V and 4 bases at J, with 9 bases between. CDR1 is SEHNR and CDR2 is FQNEAQ in the germline V gene (reference sequence). CDR3 in amino acids: CASSPDWYEQYF. The CDR3 bases are TGTGCCAGCAGCCCTGACTGGTACGAGCAGTACTTC.

This clonotype has ten or more counts. V usage is TRBV5-6 and J usage is TRBJ2-1, with 12 positions matching TRBD2. CDR1 SGHDT and CDR2 YYEEEE come from the germline V gene. Losses at the gene ends were 4 bases for V and 8 bases for J; bases not matched to a gene: 13. This CDR3 is 17 amino acids long. In DNA, the CDR3 is TGTGCCAGCAGCGGATCCTGGGCTAGCGGGGGGGCTTATGAGCAGTTCTTC. It specifies CASSGSWASGGAYEQFF.

This clonotype has a count of ten or more. This rearrangement joins TRBV9 to TRBJ2-7, with a tentative D call TRBD2 (6 bases). Germline V lookup: CDR1 SGDLS, CDR2 YYNGEE. With 3 bases removed from V and 0 bases from J, the gap between germline ends came to 16 bases. The CDR3 spans 16 residues. CDR3 residues: CASSARGTATSYEQYF. The CDR3 DNA reads as TGTGCCAGCAGCGCCCGAGGGACTGCTACCTCCTACGAGCAGTACTTC.